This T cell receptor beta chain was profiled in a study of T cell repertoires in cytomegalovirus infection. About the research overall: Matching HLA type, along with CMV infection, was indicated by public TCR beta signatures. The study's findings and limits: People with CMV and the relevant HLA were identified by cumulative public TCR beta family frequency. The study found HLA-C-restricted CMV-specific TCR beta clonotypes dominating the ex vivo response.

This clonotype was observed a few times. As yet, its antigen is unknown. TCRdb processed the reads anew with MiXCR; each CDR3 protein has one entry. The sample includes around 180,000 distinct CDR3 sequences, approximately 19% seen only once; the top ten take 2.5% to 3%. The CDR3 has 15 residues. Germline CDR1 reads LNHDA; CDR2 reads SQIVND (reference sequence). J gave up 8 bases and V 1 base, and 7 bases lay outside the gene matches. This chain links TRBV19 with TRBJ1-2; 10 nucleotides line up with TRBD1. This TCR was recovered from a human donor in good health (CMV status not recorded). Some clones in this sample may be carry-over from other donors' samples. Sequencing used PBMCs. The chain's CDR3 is CASSIGLTGGAGYTF. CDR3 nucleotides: TGTGCCAGTAGTATAGGTTTGACAGGGGGCGCGGGCTACACCTTC.